This is a list of T cell receptor beta chains from one sample in a study of cytomegalovirus exposure and HLA in healthy donors. Repertoires were generated with immunoSEQ multiplex PCR, while TCRdb's copy carries only in-frame clones and drops some. The data hold approximately 160,000 clones, with just under 80% observed a single time. The material sequenced was PBMCs. The receptors were sampled from a woman aged 45-65 years in good health and CMV-seropositive. Both conserved end residues are part of each CDR3. D genes are given only for firm matches. Not every row has a clone size; where given, it reads once, few, many or a size class.

clone_size	j_call	d_call	v_call	cdr3_aa	cdr3_nt
NA	TRBJ2-3	NA	TRBV14	CASSQKGRYTDTQYF	TGTGCCAGCAGCCAAAAGGGGCGTTACACAGATACGCAGTATTTT
once	TRBJ2-3	NA	TRBV6-4	CASSDSMGGSTDTQYF	TGTGCCAGCAGTGACTCGATGGGGGGTAGCACAGATACGCAGTATTTT
NA	TRBJ2-2	TRBD2	TRBV5-4	CASSFLAGGPGELFF	TGTGCCAGCAGCTTTCTAGCGGGGGGGCCCGGGGAGCTGTTTTTT
NA	TRBJ1-2	TRBD1	TRBV5-4	CASSPGTVNYGYTF	TGTGCCAGCAGCCCCGGGACAGTCAACTATGGCTACACCTTC
NA	TRBJ2-2	TRBD1	TRBV6-1	CAIVDRAATGELFF	TGTGCCATCGTAGACAGGGCTGCTACCGGGGAGCTGTTTTTT
few	TRBJ1-1	NA	TRBV29-1	CSVSQSTEAFF	TGCAGCGTTTCACAGAGCACTGAAGCTTTCTTT
NA	TRBJ2-7	NA	TRBV12-5	CASGLRGSEQYF	TGTGCTAGTGGTTTGCGGGGGAGCGAGCAGTACTTC
NA	TRBJ2-7	TRBD1	TRBV13	CASSLGQGVYF	TGTGCCAGCAGCTTAGGACAGGGGGTTTACTTC
NA	TRBJ2-7	NA	TRBV27	CASRTRRGEQYF	TGTGCCAGCAGGACCCGCCGGGGCGAGCAGTACTTC
NA	TRBJ1-1	TRBD1	TRBV5-1	CASRDSRQGAPMNTEAFF	TGCGCCAGCAGGGACTCAAGACAGGGGGCGCCCATGAACACTGAAGCTTTCTTT